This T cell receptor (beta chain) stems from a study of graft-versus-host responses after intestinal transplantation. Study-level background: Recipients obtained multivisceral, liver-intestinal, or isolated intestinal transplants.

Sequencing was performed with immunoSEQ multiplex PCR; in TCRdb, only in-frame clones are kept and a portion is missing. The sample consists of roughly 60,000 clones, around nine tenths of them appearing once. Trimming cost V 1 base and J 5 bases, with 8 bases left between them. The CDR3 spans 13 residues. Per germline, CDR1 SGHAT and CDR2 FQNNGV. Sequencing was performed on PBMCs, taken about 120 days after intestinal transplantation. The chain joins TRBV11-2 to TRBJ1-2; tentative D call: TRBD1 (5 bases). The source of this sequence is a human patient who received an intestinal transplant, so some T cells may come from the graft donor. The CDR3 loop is CASSLGGAYGYTF. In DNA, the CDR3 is TGTGCCAGCAGCTTAGGAGGGGCGTATGGCTACACCTTC.